A single sample is the source of the 27 T cell receptor beta chains below, sequenced in a study of T cell responses to AZD1222 COVID-19 vaccine. Libraries were prepared by immunoSEQ multiplex PCR; TCRdb keeps only in-frame clonotypes and omits some of them. Of around 120,000 clones listed, roughly 90% were seen once; the top ten hold roughly 6.9%. The material was peripheral blood, obtained 28 days after the second AZD1222 dose. The origin of the receptors is an adult who received the AZD1222 COVID-19 vaccine.

V gene TRBV2 combines with J gene TRBJ2-7, with 7 bases aligning to TRBD2. Germline CDR1 and CDR2: SNHLY and FYNNEI. Trimming took 10 bases from V and 2 from J; bases not matched to a gene: 5. There are 12 residues in the CDR3. This CDR3 reads CATRGGTYEQYF. The CDR3 bases are TGTGCCACCCGGGGAGGGACCTACGAGCAGTACTTC.

This chain connects TRBV29-1 to TRBJ2-2, with a weak D call TRBD2 (6 bases). V lost 5 bases, J lost 6 bases, and 22 bases lay in between. CDR1 SQVTM and CDR2 ANQGSEA come from the germline V gene. This CDR3 has 16 amino acids. The CDR3 loop reads CSVMLNRETGPGELFF. The DNA for the CDR3 is TGCAGCGTTATGCTGAACCGGGAGACGGGGCCCGGGGAGCTGTTTTTT.

V gene TRBV6-5 combines with J gene TRBJ2-3; unclear D gene. The length of the CDR3 is 14 residues. The V end was cut by 2 bases, the J end by 0 bases, with 6 bases between. CDR1 MNHEY and CDR2 SVGAGI come from the germline V gene. CDR3 sequence (DNA): TGTGCCAGCAGTTACCACGGGAGCACAGATACGCAGTATTTT. This sequence encodes CASSYHGSTDTQYF.

The J gene is TRBJ1-1, the V gene TRBV5-1; no reliable D call. Germline-derived CDR1 and CDR2 are SGHRS and YFSETQ. Trimming took off 0 bases at V and 4 bases at J, with 10 bases between the two ends. The CDR3 contains 14 residues. CDR3 residues: CASSLEGTATEAFF. In DNA, the CDR3 is TGCGCCAGCAGCTTGGAGGGCACGGCCACTGAAGCTTTCTTT.

The rearrangement uses TRBV6-4 and TRBJ1-3; tentatively, D is TRBD1 (5 bases). CDR3 length: 13 residues. Trimming pared 7 bases from V and 5 bases from J, leaving 12 bases between. Germline lookup yields CDR1 MRHNA and CDR2 SNTAGT. CDR3: CASKTGGRNTIYF. CDR3 in DNA: TGTGCCAGCAAAACCGGGGGAAGAAACACCATATATTTT.

The rearrangement links TRBV6-6 to TRBJ2-7; D is possibly TRBD2 (6 bases). The CDR3 has 15 residues. V was pared by 1 base and J by 3 bases, with 13 bases between. The germline CDR1 and CDR2 sequences are MNHNY and SVGAGI (reference sequence). The CDR3 here is CASSYLSGGNYEQYF. The CDR3 coding sequence is TGTGCCAGCAGTTACTTGAGCGGAGGGAACTACGAGCAGTACTTC.

The chain recombines TRBV28 with TRBJ1-6; D is undetermined. Germline V gene sequence: CDR1 MDHEN, CDR2 SYDVKM. This CDR3 contains 13 residues. The V and J ends lost 3 bases and 13 bases respectively, with 13 bases between them. CDR3 loop: CASSFSHGSPLHF. The CDR3 DNA sequence: TGTGCCAGCAGTTTCTCCCACGGGTCGCCCCTCCACTTT.

This chain joins TRBV4-1 and TRBJ1-1; TRBD1 aligns across 8 bases. Trimming removed 3 bases from V and 5 bases from J; junction bases left unmatched: 8. The CDR3 covers 15 residues. The germline V gene has CDR1 MGHRA and CDR2 YSYEKL. CDR3 region: CASSQYQGAGTEAFF. CDR3 coding DNA: TGCGCCAGCAGCCAGTACCAGGGGGCGGGTACTGAAGCTTTCTTT.

The rearrangement uses TRBV2 and TRBJ2-7; D remains unclear. The CDR3 loop spans 13 amino acids. The germline gives CDR1 SNHLY, CDR2 FYNNEI. The V end was cut by 4 bases, the J end by 1 base, with 8 bases between. The CDR3 bases are TGTGCCAGCAGTGCGGACGGATCCTACGAGCAGTACTTC. It translates to CASSADGSYEQYF.

The chain employs TRBV29-1 and TRBJ2-7; D ambiguous. The germline CDR1 and CDR2 sequences are SQVTM and ANQGSEA. The V and J ends lost 3 bases and 0 bases respectively, with 6 bases between them. This CDR3 contains 12 residues. CDR3 loop: CSVESDSYEQYF. In DNA form, the CDR3 reads TGCAGCGTTGAGAGTGACTCCTACGAGCAGTACTTC.

The chain links TRBV7-9 to TRBJ1-1; D remains ambiguous. With 1 base removed from V and 3 bases from J, the gap between germline ends came to 15 bases. The CDR3 totals 16 residues. CDR1 is SEHNR and CDR2 is FQNEAQ in the germline V gene (reference sequence). The CDR3 DNA follows: TGTGCCAGCAGCTTAGAGATAGGGCGCGGGGACACTGAAGCTTTCTTT. Translated: CASSLEIGRGDTEAFF.

This clone qualifies as medium-sized. The chain joins TRBV6-5 to TRBJ1-1; no firm D call. V was clipped by 2 bases and J by 5 bases, with 12 bases between them. Germline V gene sequence: CDR1 MNHEY, CDR2 SVGAGI. This CDR3 is 14 amino acids long. The CDR3 loop is CASSYGSRRTEAFF. CDR3 DNA sequence: TGTGCCAGCAGTTACGGCTCACGGAGGACTGAAGCTTTCTTT.

The genes are TRBV5-1 and TRBJ2-7, with a possible D match to TRBD1 (6 bases). The germline gives CDR1 SGHRS, CDR2 YFSETQ. This CDR3 contains 17 residues. The germline V and J ends were trimmed by 1 base and 5 bases, with 22 bases remaining between them. The DNA of the CDR3 is TGCGCCAGCAGCTTGTACCCTGCGTGGACAGTATCAGACGAGCAGTACTTC. Translated: CASSLYPAWTVSDEQYF.

This clone came up a few times. This rearrangement joins TRBV6-5 to TRBJ1-5, with 7 bases that match TRBD1. Germline V CDR1 and CDR2: MNHEY, SVGAGI. The CDR3 is made up of 16 amino acids. With V trimmed by 0 bases and J by 6 bases, 8 bases remained unmatched. The DNA of the CDR3 is TGTGCCAGCAGTTACTCGGGTCTTTCAGGGGGTCAGCCCCAGCATTTT. Amino acids: CASSYSGLSGGQPQHF.

The chain couples TRBV19 to TRBJ2-3; D unresolved. The CDR3 sequence is 15 residues long. Germline V gene data show CDR1 as LNHDA and CDR2 as SQIVND (reference sequence). Trimming took 0 bases from V and 2 from J, leaving 9 bases between them. The CDR3 DNA reads as TGTGCCAGTAGTATAGAGGGCGAGTACACAGATACGCAGTATTTT. Translated, it gives CASSIEGEYTDTQYF.

This sequence joins TRBV19 and TRBJ1-6, with TRBD1 matching over 12 bases. There are 16 residues in the CDR3. Germline CDR1 LNHDA, CDR2 SQIVND (reference sequence). V lost 8 bases and J lost 7; bases outside the gene matches: 9. CDR3 loop: CASQGGQGAQNSPLHF. The CDR3 DNA reads TGTGCCAGTCAAGGGGGACAGGGGGCTCAGAATTCACCCCTCCACTTT.

The rearrangement joins TRBV7-2 to TRBJ2-7; 7 nucleotides match TRBD1. The CDR3 is 15 amino acids. Looked up from germline, CDR1 is SGHTA and CDR2 is FQGNSA. V lost 1 base, J lost 1 base, and 4 bases stayed unmatched. The CDR3: CASSLEGGRSYEQYF. In DNA form, the CDR3 reads TGTGCCAGCAGCTTAGAAGGGGGCAGATCCTACGAGCAGTACTTC.

This chain uses TRBV19 with TRBJ1-5; the match to TRBD1 covers 7 bases. This CDR3 region has 15 residues. V dropped 6 bases and J dropped 6; count of bases not matched to a gene: 11. Germline V gene data show CDR1 as LNHDA and CDR2 as SQIVND (reference sequence). CDR3 in DNA: TGTGCCAGTAGGGAGTTCCGGGACAGTGCTCAGCCCCAGCATTTT. Its translation: CASREFRDSAQPQHF.

This clone was counted between two and nine times. The chain recombines TRBV18 with TRBJ1-1, with D uncertain. The V and J ends lost 1 base and 8 bases respectively, with 8 bases between them. CDR3 length: 12 amino acids. Germline V gene lookup returns CDR1 KGHSH and CDR2 LQKENI. The CDR3 is CASSPLEGEAFF. CDR3 coding DNA: TGTGCCAGCTCACCACTAGAAGGGGAAGCTTTCTTT.

J is TRBJ2-7 and V is TRBV11-3; D perhaps matches TRBD2 (5 bases). The CDR3 is 16 amino acids. V was cut by 1 base and J by 1 base, with 14 bases left in between. CDR1 and CDR2 from the germline V gene are SGHNT and YENEEA. The chain's CDR3 is CASSLAVLARSYEQYF. The CDR3 nucleotides read TGTGCCAGCAGCTTAGCAGTTTTAGCGCGGTCCTACGAGCAGTACTTC.

V usage is TRBV3-1 (or the pseudogene TRBV3-2) and J usage is TRBJ2-5; weak D call: TRBD2 (6 bases). The germline gives CDR1 LGHDT, CDR2 YNNKEL (reference sequence). Trimming removed 0 bases at V and 7 bases at J, with 12 bases between. The CDR3 runs 14 residues. For the CDR3, the DNA is TGTGCCAGCAGCCAAGATTCCGGGGGAGGGACCCAGTACTTC. It specifies CASSQDSGGGTQYF.

The chain combines TRBV19 with TRBJ2-4; 7 bases match TRBD1. V gave up 5 bases and J gave up 9 bases; unmatched junction bases: 10. CDR1 LNHDA and CDR2 SQIVND come from the germline V gene (reference sequence). CDR3 length equals 14 residues. The CDR3 loop reads CASSPETGKVIQYF. CDR3 nucleotides: TGTGCCAGTAGTCCAGAGACAGGGAAAGTCATTCAGTACTTC.

This clone was seen just once. The chain is built from TRBV25-1 and TRBJ2-1, with D perhaps TRBD2 (5 bases). This CDR3 comprises 14 residues. Germline V gene data show CDR1 as MGHDK and CDR2 as SYGVNS. Trimming removed 6 bases at V and 9 bases at J, with 18 bases between. CDR3 residues: CASSSNGIPSEQFF. The CDR3 nucleotides are TGTGCCAGCAGCTCGAACGGGATTCCCAGTGAGCAGTTCTTC.

The rearrangement links TRBV9 to TRBJ1-3; the match to TRBD1 covers 8 bases. J gave up 4 bases and V 3 bases, and 3 bases lay outside the gene matches. The CDR3 runs to 14 residues. From germline, CDR1 is SGDLS and CDR2 YYNGEE. This chain's CDR3 is CASSGGQGGNTIYF. CDR3 DNA sequence: TGTGCCAGCAGCGGAGGACAGGGAGGAAACACCATATATTTT.

The chain has TRBV19 and TRBJ1-1, with D unclear. Germline values: CDR1 LNHDA, CDR2 SQIVND (reference sequence). Trimming removed 4 bases at V and 4 bases at J, with 1 base between. The CDR3 extends over 10 amino acids. CDR3 protein: CASSTTEAFF. CDR3 bases: TGTGCCAGTAGTACCACTGAAGCTTTCTTT.

The chain has TRBV13 and TRBJ1-2; no clear D gene. V was clipped by 0 bases and J by 8 bases, with 13 bases between them. The CDR3 contains 14 residues. Germline CDR1 and CDR2: PRHDT and FYEKMQ (reference sequence). The CDR3 protein is CASSLGLGYEGYTF. The CDR3 region has the DNA TGTGCCAGCAGCTTAGGATTGGGATACGAAGGCTACACCTTC.

The V gene is TRBV10-1, the J gene TRBJ2-2; TRBD1 matches 8 bases. The CDR3 runs 15 residues. V lost 5 bases, J lost 2 bases, and 4 bases stayed unmatched. Germline V gene sequence: CDR1 WNHNN, CDR2 SYGVQD (reference sequence). The CDR3 is CASSTGQANTGELFF. CDR3 DNA sequence: TGCGCCAGCAGTACGGGACAGGCAAACACCGGGGAGCTGTTTTTT.